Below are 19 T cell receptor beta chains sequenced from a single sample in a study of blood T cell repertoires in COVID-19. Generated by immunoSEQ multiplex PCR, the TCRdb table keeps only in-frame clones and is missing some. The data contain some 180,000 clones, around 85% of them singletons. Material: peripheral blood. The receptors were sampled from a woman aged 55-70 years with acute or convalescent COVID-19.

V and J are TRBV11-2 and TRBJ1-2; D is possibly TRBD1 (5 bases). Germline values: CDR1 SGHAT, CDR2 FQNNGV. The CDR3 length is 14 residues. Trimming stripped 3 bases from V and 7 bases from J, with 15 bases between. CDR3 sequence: CASSFTERTTGYTF. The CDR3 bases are TGTGCCAGCAGCTTTACCGAGAGGACAACTGGCTACACCTTC.

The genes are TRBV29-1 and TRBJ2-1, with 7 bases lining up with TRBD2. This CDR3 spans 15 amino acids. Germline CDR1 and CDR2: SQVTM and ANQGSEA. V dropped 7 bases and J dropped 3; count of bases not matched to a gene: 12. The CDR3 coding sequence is TGCAGCGCTCGTCCCGGGGGGATTTTCTACAATGAGCAGTTCTTC. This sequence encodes CSARPGGIFYNEQFF.

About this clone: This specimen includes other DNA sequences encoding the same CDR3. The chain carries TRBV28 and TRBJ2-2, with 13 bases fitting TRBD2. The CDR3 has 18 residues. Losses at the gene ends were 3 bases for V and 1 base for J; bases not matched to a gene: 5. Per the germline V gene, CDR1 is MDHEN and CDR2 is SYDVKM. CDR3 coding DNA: TGTGCCAGCAGTTTGGGGACTAGCGGGGTTCTGAACACCGGGGAGCTGTTTTTT. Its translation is CASSLGTSGVLNTGELFF.

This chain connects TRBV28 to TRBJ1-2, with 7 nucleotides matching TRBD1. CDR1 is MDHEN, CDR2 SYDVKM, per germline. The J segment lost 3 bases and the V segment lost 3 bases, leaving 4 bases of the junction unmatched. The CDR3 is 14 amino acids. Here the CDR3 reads CASSLGGQYYGYTF. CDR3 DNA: TGTGCCAGCAGTTTGGGGGGACAGTACTATGGCTACACCTTC.

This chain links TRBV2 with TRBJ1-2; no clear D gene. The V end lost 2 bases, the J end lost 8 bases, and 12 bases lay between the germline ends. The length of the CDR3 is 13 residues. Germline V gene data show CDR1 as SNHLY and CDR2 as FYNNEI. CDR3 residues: CASSEKRLVGYTF. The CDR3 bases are TGTGCCAGCAGTGAAAAGCGGTTAGTGGGCTACACCTTC.

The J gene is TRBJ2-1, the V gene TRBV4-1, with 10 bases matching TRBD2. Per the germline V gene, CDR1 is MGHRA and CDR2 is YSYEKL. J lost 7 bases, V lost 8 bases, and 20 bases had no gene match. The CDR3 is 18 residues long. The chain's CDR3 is CASLETFKREGQGNEQFF. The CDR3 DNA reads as TGCGCCAGCCTCGAGACATTCAAGCGGGAGGGCCAGGGAAATGAGCAGTTCTTC.

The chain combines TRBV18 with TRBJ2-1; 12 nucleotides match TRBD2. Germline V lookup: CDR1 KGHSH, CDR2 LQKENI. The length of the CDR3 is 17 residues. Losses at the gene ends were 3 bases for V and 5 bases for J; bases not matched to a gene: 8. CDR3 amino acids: CASSPSLGLAGNNEQFF. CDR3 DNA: TGTGCCAGCTCACCTTCTTTAGGACTAGCGGGAAACAATGAGCAGTTCTTC.

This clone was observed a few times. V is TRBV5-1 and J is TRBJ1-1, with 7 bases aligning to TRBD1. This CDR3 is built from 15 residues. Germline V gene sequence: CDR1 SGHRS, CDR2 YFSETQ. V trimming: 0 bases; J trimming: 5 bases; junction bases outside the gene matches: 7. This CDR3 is CASSLDGRGDTEAFF. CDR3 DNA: TGCGCCAGCAGCTTGGACGGCAGGGGGGATACTGAAGCTTTCTTT.

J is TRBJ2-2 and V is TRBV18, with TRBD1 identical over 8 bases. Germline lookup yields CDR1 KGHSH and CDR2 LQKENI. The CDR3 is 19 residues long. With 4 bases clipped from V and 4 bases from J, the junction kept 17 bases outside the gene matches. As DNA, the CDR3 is TGTGCCAGCTCACAATTACCCGACAGGGGCGCCCCGGGCACCGGGGAGCTGTTTTTT. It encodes CASSQLPDRGAPGTGELFF.

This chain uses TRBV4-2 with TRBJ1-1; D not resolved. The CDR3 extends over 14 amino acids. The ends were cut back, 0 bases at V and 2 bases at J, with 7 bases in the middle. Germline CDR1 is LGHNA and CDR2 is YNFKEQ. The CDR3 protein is CASSQDLFNTEAFF. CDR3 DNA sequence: TGTGCCAGCAGCCAAGACTTATTTAACACTGAAGCTTTCTTT.

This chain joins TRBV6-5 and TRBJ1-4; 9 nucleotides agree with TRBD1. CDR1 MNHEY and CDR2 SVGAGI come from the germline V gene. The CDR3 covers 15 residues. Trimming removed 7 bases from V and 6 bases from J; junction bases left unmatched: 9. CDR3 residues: CASTEGQGSDEKLFF. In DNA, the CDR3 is TGTGCCAGCACAGAGGGACAGGGAAGTGATGAAAAACTGTTTTTT.

CDR3: CASSLEGGRSPLHF. CDR3 sequence (DNA): TGTGCCAGCAGCTTAGAGGGGGGGCGTTCACCCCTCCACTTT. This chain uses TRBV11-2 with TRBJ1-6, with TRBD1 as a possible D gene (6 bases). This CDR3 has 14 residues. V was shortened by 0 bases and J by 9 bases, with 9 bases between the two germline ends. From germline, CDR1 is SGHAT and CDR2 FQNNGV.

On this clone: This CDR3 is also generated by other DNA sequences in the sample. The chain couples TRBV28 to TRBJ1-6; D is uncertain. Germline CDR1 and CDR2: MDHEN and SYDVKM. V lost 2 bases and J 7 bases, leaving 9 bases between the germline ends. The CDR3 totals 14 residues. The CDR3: CASSLGQINSPLHF. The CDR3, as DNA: TGTGCCAGCAGTTTAGGCCAGATAAATTCACCCCTCCACTTT.

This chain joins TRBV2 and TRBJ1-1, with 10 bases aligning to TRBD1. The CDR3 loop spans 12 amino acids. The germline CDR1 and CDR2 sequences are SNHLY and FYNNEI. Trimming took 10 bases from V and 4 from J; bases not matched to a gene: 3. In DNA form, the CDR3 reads TGTGCCACCGGGACAGGGGTCACTGAAGCTTTCTTT. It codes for CATGTGVTEAFF.

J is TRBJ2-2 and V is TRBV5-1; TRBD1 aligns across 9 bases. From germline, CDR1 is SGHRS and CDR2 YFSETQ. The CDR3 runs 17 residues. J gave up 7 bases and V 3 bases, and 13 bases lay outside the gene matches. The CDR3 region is CASSSVTGQGLIGELFF. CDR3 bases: TGCGCCAGCAGCTCGGTCACGGGACAGGGTTTGATCGGGGAGCTGTTTTTT.

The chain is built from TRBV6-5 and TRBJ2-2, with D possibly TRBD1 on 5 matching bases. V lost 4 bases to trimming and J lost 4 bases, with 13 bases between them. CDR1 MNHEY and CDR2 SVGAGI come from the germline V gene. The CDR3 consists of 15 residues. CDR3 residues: CASSFQGVRTGELFF. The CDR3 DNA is TGTGCCAGCAGTTTCCAGGGTGTTCGCACCGGGGAGCTGTTTTTT.

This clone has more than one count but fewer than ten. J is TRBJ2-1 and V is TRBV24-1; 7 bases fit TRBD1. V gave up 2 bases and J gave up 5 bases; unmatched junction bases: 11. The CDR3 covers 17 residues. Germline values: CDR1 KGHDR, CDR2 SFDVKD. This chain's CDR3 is CATSDSLDRTGNNEQFF. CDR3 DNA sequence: TGTGCCACCAGTGATTCCCTCGACCGGACAGGAAACAATGAGCAGTTCTTC.

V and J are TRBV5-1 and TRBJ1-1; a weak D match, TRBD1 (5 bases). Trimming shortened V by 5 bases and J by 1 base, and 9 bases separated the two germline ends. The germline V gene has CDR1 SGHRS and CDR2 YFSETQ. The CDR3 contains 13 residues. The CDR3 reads CASRDQGNTEAFF. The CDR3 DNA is TGCGCCAGCAGGGACCAGGGGAACACTGAAGCTTTCTTT.

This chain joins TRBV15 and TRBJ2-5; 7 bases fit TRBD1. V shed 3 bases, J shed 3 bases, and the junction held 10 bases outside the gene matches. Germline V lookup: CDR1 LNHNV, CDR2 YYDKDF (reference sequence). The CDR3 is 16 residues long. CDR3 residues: CATSRRVGTDKETQYF. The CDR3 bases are TGTGCCACCAGCAGGAGGGTCGGGACAGATAAAGAGACCCAGTACTTC.